These 25 T cell receptor beta chains were all obtained from the same sample, sequenced in a study of beta chain features in type 1 diabetes. Investigators reverse transcribed all isolated RNA, so they sequenced expressed TCRB transcripts. Some clones are missing from TCRdb's copy, which holds only in-frame ones; the method was immunoSEQ multiplex PCR. The profile covers roughly 610,000 clones, with roughly 16% appearing a single time and 0.09% to 0.095% taken by the ten largest. The sample was naive CD4+ T cells from blood. Receptors were obtained from a man between 18 and 29 years old in good health.

This clone was counted a few times. The chain is built from TRBV27 and TRBJ1-2, with 8 bases lining up with TRBD1. The CDR3 has 18 residues. Trimming at V came to 5 bases and at J to 7 bases, leaving 21 bases not matched to a gene. Germline values: CDR1 MNHEY, CDR2 SMNVEV (reference sequence). CDR3 loop: CASSLRGGQGSPGGGYTF. In nucleotides, the CDR3 is TGTGCCAGCAGTCTCCGGGGTGGACAGGGATCCCCTGGGGGTGGCTACACCTTC.

CDR3 region: CASSNFDRAYEQYF. DNA of the CDR3: TGTGCCAGTAGTAACTTCGACAGGGCCTACGAGCAGTACTTC. The rearrangement links TRBV19 to TRBJ2-7; the match to TRBD1 covers 7 bases. The ends lost 4 bases at V and 2 bases at J; junction bases unmatched: 5. Germline V gene lookup returns CDR1 LNHDA and CDR2 SQIVND (reference sequence). This CDR3 has 14 residues.

The V call is TRBV10-3, the J call TRBJ2-5, with 11 bases matching TRBD2. The CDR3 contains 16 residues. The junction had 9 bases not matched to a gene; V was cut back by 4 bases and J by 5 bases. Germline CDR1 ENHRY, CDR2 SYGVKD. CDR3 amino acids: CAISVGSGGARETQYF. The CDR3 DNA is TGTGCCATCAGTGTTGGTAGCGGGGGGGCCCGGGAGACCCAGTACTTC.

The CDR3 region is CASLTAGAGQETQYF. The CDR3 DNA reads TGCGCCAGCTTGACAGCGGGAGCCGGTCAAGAGACCCAGTACTTC. The V gene is TRBV10-2, the J gene TRBJ2-5, with 8 nucleotides matching TRBD2. CDR3 length: 15 residues. V was pared by 8 bases and J by 2 bases, with 10 bases of the junction left unmatched. Germline lookup yields CDR1 WSHSY and CDR2 SAAADI.

This clone was observed once. This chain links TRBV15 with TRBJ2-1; D possibly corresponds to TRBD1 (5 bases). The germline gives CDR1 LNHNV, CDR2 YYDKDF (reference sequence). This CDR3 region has 15 residues. Trimming shortened V by 0 bases and J by 2 bases, and 8 bases separated the two germline ends. The chain's CDR3 is CATSRETETYNEQFF. The CDR3 region has the DNA TGTGCCACCAGCAGAGAGACAGAAACCTACAATGAGCAGTTCTTC. The full variable domain, its missing parts supplied by reference TRBV15 and TRBJ2-1, is DAMVIQNPRYQVTQFGKPVTLSCSQTLNHNVMYWYQQKSSQAPKLLFHYYDKDFNNEADTPDNFQSRRPNTSFCFLDIRSPGLGDTAMYLCATSRETETYNEQFFGPGTRLTVL.

Remarks on this clone: The sample has other DNA sequences that encode this CDR3 too. The chain links TRBV7-2 to TRBJ2-2; D not certain. Between the trimmed V and J ends, which lost 5 bases and 6 bases, there was a span of 10 bases. The germline CDR1 and CDR2 sequences are SGHTA and FQGNSA. CDR3 length equals 13 residues. CDR3 nucleotides: TGTGCCAGCAGCCCGGGTGGGGCCGGGGAGCTGTTTTTT. Protein product: CASSPGGAGELFF. Filled out from reference TRBV7-2 and TRBJ2-2, the complete variable domain reads GAGVSQSPSNKVTEKGKDVELRCDPISGHTALYWYRQSLGQGLEFLIYFQGNSAPDKSGLPSDRFSAERTGGSVSTLTIQRTQQEDSAVYLCASSPGGAGELFFGEGSRLTVL.

This clone was counted between two and nine times. The CDR3 sequence is CASSWAYEQYF. CDR3 nucleotide sequence: TGTGCCAGCAGTTGGGCCTACGAGCAGTACTTC. V is TRBV28 and J is TRBJ2-7; D ambiguous. Germline CDR1 reads MDHEN; CDR2 reads SYDVKM. V was pared by 4 bases and J by 2 bases, with 3 bases between. This CDR3 comprises 11 residues. Supplemented by reference TRBV28 and TRBJ2-7, the full variable domain reads DVKVTQSSRYLVKRTGEKVFLECVQDMDHENMFWYRQDPGLGLRLIYFSYDVKMKEKGDIPEGYSVSREKKERFSLILESASTNQTSMYLCASSWAYEQYFGPGTRLTVT.

The table lists this clone with a few counts. This chain joins TRBV25-1 and TRBJ2-1; D is unclear. V lost 0 bases to trimming and J lost 2 bases, with 5 bases between them. This CDR3 has 14 amino acids. Germline values: CDR1 MGHDK, CDR2 SYGVNS. As DNA, the CDR3 is TGTGCCAGCAGTGAATATACAACCTACAATGAGCAGTTCTTC. Translated: CASSEYTTYNEQFF.

This clone was found a few times. The chain is built from TRBV10-3 and TRBJ2-7; D call uncertain. The CDR3 consists of 11 residues. CDR1 is ENHRY, CDR2 SYGVKD, per germline. V shed 8 bases and J shed 2 bases, with 7 bases lying between them. The CDR3 here is CAIAGTYEQYF. The CDR3 coding sequence is TGTGCCATCGCTGGAACCTACGAGCAGTACTTC.

The chain couples TRBV25-1 to TRBJ2-7; no firm D call. CDR3 size: 13 residues. Deletions cut 5 bases from V and 4 bases from J, with 12 bases between. In germline, CDR1 is MGHDK, CDR2 SYGVNS. CDR3 coding DNA: TGTGCCAGCAGTCCGAGTCCCTTTTACGAGCAGTACTTC. Amino acid sequence: CASSPSPFYEQYF.

This clone was seen only a few times. The rearrangement links TRBV5-4 to TRBJ2-7; the match to TRBD2 covers 8 bases. V shed 5 bases, J shed 1 base, and the junction held 8 bases outside the gene matches. Germline V gives CDR1 SGHNT, CDR2 YYREEE (reference sequence). There are 15 residues in the CDR3. The DNA for the CDR3 is TGTGCCAGCAGTTTAGCGGGAATGAGATCCTACGAGCAGTACTTC. Its protein product is CASSLAGMRSYEQYF.

The chain has TRBV5-1 and TRBJ1-2; 9 positions match TRBD1. Germline lookup yields CDR1 SGHRS and CDR2 YFSETQ. The V and J ends lost 4 bases and 7 bases, in that order; junction bases with no gene match: 5. This CDR3 is built from 13 residues. The CDR3 here is CASSRQGESGYTF. The CDR3 nucleotides read TGCGCCAGCAGCCGACAGGGGGAATCTGGCTACACCTTC.

The table lists this clone with a few counts. The CDR3 region has the DNA TGTGCCAGCAGCTTACACGAAAGCTACGAGCAGTACTTC. Translation: CASSLHESYEQYF. This chain links TRBV7-2 with TRBJ2-7; D is undetermined. The V end lost 2 bases, the J end lost 3 bases, and 8 bases lay between the germline ends. CDR3 length: 13 residues. Germline values: CDR1 SGHTA, CDR2 FQGNSA. The variable domain in full, with the rest retrieved from reference TRBV7-2 and TRBJ2-7, is GAGVSQSPSNKVTEKGKDVELRCDPISGHTALYWYRQSLGQGLEFLIYFQGNSAPDKSGLPSDRFSAERTGGSVSTLTIQRTQQEDSAVYLCASSLHESYEQYFGPGTRLTVT.

The rearrangement links TRBV27 to TRBJ2-7; 10 bases line up with TRBD1. Trimming cost V 5 bases and J 4 bases; bases outside gene matches: 8. From germline, CDR1 is MNHEY and CDR2 SMNVEV (reference sequence). The CDR3 is 15 residues long. Written as DNA, the CDR3 is TGTGCCAGCAGTCCGACAGGGGGCGCAGGGTACGAGCAGTACTTC. It specifies CASSPTGGAGYEQYF.

The chain links TRBV4-1 to TRBJ1-1; D is unresolved. There are 16 residues in the CDR3. In germline, CDR1 is MGHRA, CDR2 YSYEKL. V dropped 0 bases and J dropped 3 bases, with 14 bases sitting between them. The CDR3: CASSQEGTVGYTEAFF. The CDR3 nucleotides read TGCGCCAGCAGCCAAGAGGGAACCGTGGGTTACACTGAAGCTTTCTTT.

The chain combines TRBV27 with TRBJ1-4; perhaps TRBD1 as D (6 bases). CDR1 MNHEY and CDR2 SMNVEV come from the germline V gene (reference sequence). The CDR3 is 14 residues long. V was shortened by 6 bases and J by 8 bases, with 16 bases between the two germline ends. The CDR3 nucleotides read TGTGCCAGCAGACTTACAGGGATAGGGGAAAAACTGTTTTTT. It yields the protein CASRLTGIGEKLFF.

The rearrangement uses TRBV27 and TRBJ2-7, with 8 nucleotides matching TRBD1. V shed 3 bases, J shed 2 bases, and the junction held 9 bases outside the gene matches. The germline V gene encodes CDR1 MNHEY and CDR2 SMNVEV (reference sequence). The CDR3 is 16 residues long. The CDR3 loop reads CASSLLGTGQAYEQYF. The CDR3 coding sequence is TGTGCCAGCAGTTTGCTCGGGACAGGACAGGCCTACGAGCAGTACTTC.

The V gene is TRBV7-8, the J gene TRBJ2-1, with 9 nucleotides matching TRBD1. Germline V gene sequence: CDR1 SGHVS, CDR2 FQNEAQ. Unmatched junction bases numbered 14, after V lost 7 bases and J lost 10 bases. This CDR3 has 15 amino acids. CDR3 protein: CASNPFRDRAKEQFF. For the CDR3, the DNA is TGTGCCAGCAACCCTTTCCGGGACAGGGCGAAGGAGCAGTTCTTC.

The table lists this clone with a few counts. This chain joins TRBV11-2 and TRBJ2-7, with TRBD1 matching over 8 bases. The CDR3 consists of 16 residues. Trimming at V came to 4 bases and at J to 4 bases, leaving 12 bases not matched to a gene. Germline loops: CDR1 SGHAT, CDR2 FQNNGV. CDR3 residues: CASSWGAGGLPYEQYF. CDR3 in DNA: TGTGCCAGCAGCTGGGGAGCAGGGGGCTTACCTTACGAGCAGTACTTC.

This clone was observed a handful of times. The rearrangement links TRBV10-3 to TRBJ2-1; D might be TRBD2 (5 bases). V was shortened by 3 bases and J by 6 bases, with 12 bases between the two germline ends. Per germline, CDR1 ENHRY and CDR2 SYGVKD. This CDR3 has 14 amino acids. This CDR3 is CAISEGGRVNEQFF. In DNA form, the CDR3 reads TGTGCCATCAGTGAAGGCGGGCGGGTCAATGAGCAGTTCTTC.

The rearrangement links TRBV7-2 to TRBJ2-7; D unresolved. The V gene's germline CDR1 is SGHTA and CDR2 FQGNSA. There are 14 residues in the CDR3. Trimming shortened V by 3 bases and J by 4 bases, and 13 bases separated the two germline ends. CDR3 amino acids: CASSFESGPYEQYF. DNA for the CDR3: TGTGCCAGCAGCTTTGAATCCGGCCCTTACGAGCAGTACTTC.

This clone was observed a handful of times. The chain uses TRBV4-1 and TRBJ2-4, with TRBD2 as a possible D gene (5 bases). The CDR3 covers 16 residues. Germline V gene data show CDR1 as MGHRA and CDR2 as YSYEKL. The V end lost 2 bases, the J end lost 0 bases, and 11 bases lay between the germline ends. The CDR3 protein is CASSQPTTLAKNIQYF. The CDR3 bases are TGCGCCAGCAGCCAACCGACTACCTTAGCCAAAAACATTCAGTACTTC.

The chain links TRBV5-6 to TRBJ1-1, with D uncertain. Germline loops: CDR1 SGHDT, CDR2 YYEEEE. The CDR3 consists of 15 residues. V was trimmed by 3 bases and J by 0 bases, leaving 12 bases between them. The CDR3 loop reads CASSSEQLMNTEAFF. CDR3 DNA sequence: TGTGCCAGCAGCTCGGAACAGCTAATGAACACTGAAGCTTTCTTT.

The rearrangement joins TRBV7-9 to TRBJ1-5; no reliable D call. Trimming removed 1 base from V and 0 bases from J, with 7 bases in between. The CDR3 contains 15 residues. Per germline, CDR1 SEHNR and CDR2 FQNEAQ (reference sequence). CDR3 residues: CASSLGQISNQPQHF. Here the CDR3 DNA reads TGTGCCAGCAGCTTAGGGCAGATTAGCAATCAGCCCCAGCATTTT.

The CDR3, as DNA: TGTGCCACCGAGCAGGACAGCCGAAATTCACCCCTCCACTTT. Residues: CATEQDSRNSPLHF. The chain carries TRBV25-1 and TRBJ1-6; tentatively, D is TRBD1 (6 bases). The V end was cut by 10 bases, the J end by 7 bases, with 17 bases between. Germline values: CDR1 MGHDK, CDR2 SYGVNS. The CDR3 spans 14 residues.